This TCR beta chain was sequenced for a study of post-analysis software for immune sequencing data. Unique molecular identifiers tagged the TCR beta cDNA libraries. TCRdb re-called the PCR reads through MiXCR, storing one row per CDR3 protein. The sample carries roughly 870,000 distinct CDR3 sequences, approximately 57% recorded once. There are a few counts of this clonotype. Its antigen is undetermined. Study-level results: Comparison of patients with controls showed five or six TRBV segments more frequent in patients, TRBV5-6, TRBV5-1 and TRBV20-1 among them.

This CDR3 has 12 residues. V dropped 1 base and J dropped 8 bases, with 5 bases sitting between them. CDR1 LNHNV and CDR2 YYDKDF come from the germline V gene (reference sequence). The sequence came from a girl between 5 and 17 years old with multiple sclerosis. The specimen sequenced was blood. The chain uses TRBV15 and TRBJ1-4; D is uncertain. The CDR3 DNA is TGTGCCACCAGCAGAGCGGGGGAAAAACTGTTTTTT. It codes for CATSRAGEKLFF.